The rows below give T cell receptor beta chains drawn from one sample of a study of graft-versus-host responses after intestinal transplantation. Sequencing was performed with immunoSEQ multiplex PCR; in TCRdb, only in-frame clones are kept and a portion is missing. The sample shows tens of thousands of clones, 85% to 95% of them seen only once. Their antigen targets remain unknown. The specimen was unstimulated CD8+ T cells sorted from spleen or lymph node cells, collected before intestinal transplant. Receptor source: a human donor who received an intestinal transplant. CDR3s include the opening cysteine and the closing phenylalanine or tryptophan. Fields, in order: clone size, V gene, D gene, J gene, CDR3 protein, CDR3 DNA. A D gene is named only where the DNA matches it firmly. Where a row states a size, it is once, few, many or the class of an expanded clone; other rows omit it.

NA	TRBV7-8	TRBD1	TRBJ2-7	CASSFTGGYEQYF	TGTGCCAGCAGCTTCACAGGGGGCTACGAGCAGTACTTC
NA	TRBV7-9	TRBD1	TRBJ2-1	CASSPQGADNEQFF	TGTGCCAGCAGCCCACAGGGGGCGGACAATGAGCAGTTCTTC
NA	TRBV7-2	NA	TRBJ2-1	CASSLTGGEQFF	TGTGCCAGCAGCTTAACGGGGGGCGAGCAGTTCTTC
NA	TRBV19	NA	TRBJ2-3	CASSLTSTDTQYF	TGTGCCAGTAGCCTAACTAGCACAGATACGCAGTATTTT
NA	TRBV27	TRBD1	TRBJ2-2	CASTSGQGRPNGELFF	TGTGCCAGCACTTCCGGACAGGGACGCCCCAACGGGGAGCTGTTTTTT
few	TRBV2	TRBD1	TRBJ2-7	CASSAPQGVDRIKYEQYF	TGTGCCAGCAGCGCACCTCAGGGGGTGGACAGGATCAAGTACGAGCAGTACTTC
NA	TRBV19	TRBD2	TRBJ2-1	CASSSGSRGGPGSYNEQFF	TGTGCCAGTAGTTCGGGATCGCGCGGGGGGCCAGGGTCCTACAATGAGCAGTTCTTC
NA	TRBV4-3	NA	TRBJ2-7	CASSPNRVGEIPYEQYF	TGCGCCAGCAGCCCAAATAGAGTGGGAGAAATTCCCTACGAGCAGTACTTC
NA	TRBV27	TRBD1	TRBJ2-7	CASSLSGQGPYEQYF	TGTGCCAGCAGTTTAAGTGGACAGGGCCCCTACGAGCAGTACTTC
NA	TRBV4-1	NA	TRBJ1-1	CASSPQEVGGAATEAFF	TGCGCCAGCAGCCCACAAGAGGTCGGGGGGGCGGCCACTGAAGCTTTCTTT
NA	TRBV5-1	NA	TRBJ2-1	CASSWQDSYNEQFF	TGCGCCAGCAGCTGGCAGGACAGCTACAATGAGCAGTTCTTC
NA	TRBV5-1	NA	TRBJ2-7	CASSPEGGYEQYF	TGCGCCAGCAGCCCGGAGGGCGGCTACGAGCAGTACTTC
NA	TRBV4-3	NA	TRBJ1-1	CASSQGDSNTEAFF	TGCGCCAGCAGCCAAGGTGACTCGAACACTGAAGCTTTCTTT
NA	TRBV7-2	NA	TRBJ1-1	CASSLASMRAGDTEAFF	TGTGCCAGCAGCTTAGCTTCGATGAGGGCGGGGGACACTGAAGCTTTCTTT
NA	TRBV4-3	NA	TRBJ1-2	CASSQDQAARLIYGYTF	TGCGCCAGCAGCCAAGATCAAGCGGCTCGACTGATCTATGGCTACACCTTC
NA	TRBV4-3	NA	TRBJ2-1	CASSHGNYNEQFF	TGCGCCAGCAGCCACGGGAATTACAATGAGCAGTTCTTC
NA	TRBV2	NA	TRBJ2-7	CASTDSNSYEQYF	TGTGCCAGCACCGACAGCAACTCCTACGAGCAGTACTTC
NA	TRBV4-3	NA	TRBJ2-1	CASRQRVGADEQFF	TGCGCCAGCAGACAGAGAGTGGGGGCCGATGAGCAGTTCTTC
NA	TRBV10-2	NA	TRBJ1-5	CASSESGRARNQPQHF	TGCGCCAGCAGTGAGTCCGGCAGGGCGCGCAATCAGCCCCAGCATTTT
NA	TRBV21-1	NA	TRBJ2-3	CASSTPPGQGDTQYF	TGTGCCAGCAGCACGCCTCCGGGACAGGGAGATACGCAGTATTTT
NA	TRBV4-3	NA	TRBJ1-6	CASSQGQGSSPLHF	TGCGCCAGCAGCCAAGGTCAGGGAAGTTCACCCCTCCACTTT
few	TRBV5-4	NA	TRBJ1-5	CASSVVGHSNQPQHF	TGTGCCAGCAGCGTGGTGGGACACAGTAATCAGCCCCAGCATTTT
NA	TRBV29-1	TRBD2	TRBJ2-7	CSARTSGGYEQYF	TGCAGCGCACGGACTAGCGGGGGCTACGAGCAGTACTTC
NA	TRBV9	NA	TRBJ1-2	CASSPRVGDYTF	TGTGCCAGCAGCCCTCGGGTAGGAGACTACACCTTC
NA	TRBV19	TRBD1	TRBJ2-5	CAGLRDSDIPETQYF	TGTGCCGGCCTCCGGGACAGTGACATCCCAGAGACCCAGTACTTC
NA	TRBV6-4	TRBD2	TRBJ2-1	CASRTAASGGSYNEQFF	TGTGCCAGCAGGACCGCCGCGTCGGGGGGCTCCTACAATGAGCAGTTCTTC
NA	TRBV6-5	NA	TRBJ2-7	CASRGQGYEQYF	TGTGCCAGCAGGGGTCAGGGCTACGAGCAGTACTTC
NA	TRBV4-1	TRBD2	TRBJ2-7	CASSQDASGGGSYEQYF	TGCGCCAGCAGCCAAGACGCTAGCGGGGGGGGCTCCTACGAGCAGTACTTC
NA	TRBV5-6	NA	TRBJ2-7	CASSLSPYEQYF	TGTGCCAGCAGCTTGAGCCCTTACGAGCAGTACTTC
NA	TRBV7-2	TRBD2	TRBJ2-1	CASSPRDPGLAVLDEQFF	TGTGCCAGCAGCCCACGTGATCCGGGACTAGCCGTTTTGGATGAGCAGTTCTTC
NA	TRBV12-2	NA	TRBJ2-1	CASRLGRQVFFDVPYNEQFF	TGTGCAAGTCGCTTAGGGCGACAGGTCTTTTTCGACGTACCCTACAATGAGCAGTTCTTC
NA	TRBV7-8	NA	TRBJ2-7	CASSSLTGERVYEQYF	TGTGCCAGCAGCTCCCTCACTGGCGAGCGAGTCTACGAGCAGTACTTC
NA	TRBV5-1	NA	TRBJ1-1	CASSVGATYTEAFF	TGCGCCAGCAGCGTGGGCGCTACTTACACTGAAGCTTTCTTT
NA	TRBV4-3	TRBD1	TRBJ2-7	CASARDRSSYEQYF	TGCGCCAGCGCCAGGGACAGGAGCTCCTACGAGCAGTACTTC
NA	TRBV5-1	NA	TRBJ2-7	CASSLAGRFSYEQYF	TGCGCCAGCAGCTTGGCCGGCAGGTTCTCCTACGAGCAGTACTTC
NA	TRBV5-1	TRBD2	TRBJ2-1	CASQHLAGDYNEQFF	TGCGCCAGCCAACATCTAGCGGGAGATTACAATGAGCAGTTCTTC
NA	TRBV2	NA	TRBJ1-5	CASSEGGGGNQPQHF	TGTGCCAGCAGCGAGGGGGGGGGCGGCAATCAGCCCCAGCATTTT
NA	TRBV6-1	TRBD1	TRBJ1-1	CASSEIDRVNTEAFF	TGTGCCAGCAGTGAGATAGACAGGGTGAACACTGAAGCTTTCTTT
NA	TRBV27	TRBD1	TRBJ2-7	CASSSPGQGGVRGYEQYF	TGTGCCAGCAGTTCCCCGGGACAGGGAGGCGTCAGGGGCTACGAGCAGTACTTC
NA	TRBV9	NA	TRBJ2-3	CASSVNPTLMSTDTQYF	TGTGCCAGCAGCGTAAACCCGACACTCATGTCCACAGATACGCAGTATTTT
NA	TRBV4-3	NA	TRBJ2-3	CASSLGHRGGNADTQYF	TGCGCCAGCAGCCTGGGGCACAGGGGGGGAAATGCTGATACGCAGTATTTT
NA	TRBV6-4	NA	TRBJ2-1	CASSDSSGVQFF	TGTGCCAGCAGTGACTCATCCGGGGTGCAGTTCTTC